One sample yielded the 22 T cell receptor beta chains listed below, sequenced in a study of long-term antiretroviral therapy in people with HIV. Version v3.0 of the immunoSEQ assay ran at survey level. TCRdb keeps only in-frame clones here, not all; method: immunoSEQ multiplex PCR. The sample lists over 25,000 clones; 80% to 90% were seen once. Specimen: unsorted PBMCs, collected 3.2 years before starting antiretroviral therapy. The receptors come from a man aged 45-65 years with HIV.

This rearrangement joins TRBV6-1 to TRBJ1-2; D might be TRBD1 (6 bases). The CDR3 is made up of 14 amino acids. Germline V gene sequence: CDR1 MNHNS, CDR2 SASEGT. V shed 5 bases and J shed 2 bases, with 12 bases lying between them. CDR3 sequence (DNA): TGTGCCAGCAGTCCTACAGGGCCGAACTATGGCTACACCTTC. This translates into CASSPTGPNYGYTF.

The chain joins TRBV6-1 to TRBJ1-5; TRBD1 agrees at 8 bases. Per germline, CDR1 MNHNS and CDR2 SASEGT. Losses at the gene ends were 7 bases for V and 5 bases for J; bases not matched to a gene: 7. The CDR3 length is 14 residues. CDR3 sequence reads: CASTPGGAYQPQHF. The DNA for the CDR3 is TGTGCCAGCACCCCAGGGGGCGCGTATCAGCCCCAGCATTTT.

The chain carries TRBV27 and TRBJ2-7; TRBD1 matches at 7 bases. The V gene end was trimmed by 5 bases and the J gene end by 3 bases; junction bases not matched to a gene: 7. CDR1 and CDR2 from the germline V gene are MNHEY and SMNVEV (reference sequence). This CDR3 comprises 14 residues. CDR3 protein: CASSGDRTYYEQYF. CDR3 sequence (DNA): TGTGCCAGCAGTGGGGACAGAACCTACTACGAGCAGTACTTC.

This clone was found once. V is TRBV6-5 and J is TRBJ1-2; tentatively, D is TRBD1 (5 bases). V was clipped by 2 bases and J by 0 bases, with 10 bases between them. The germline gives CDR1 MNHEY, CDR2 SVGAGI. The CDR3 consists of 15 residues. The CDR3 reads CASSYSTGANYGYTF. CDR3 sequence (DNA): TGTGCCAGCAGTTACAGTACAGGAGCTAACTATGGCTACACCTTC.

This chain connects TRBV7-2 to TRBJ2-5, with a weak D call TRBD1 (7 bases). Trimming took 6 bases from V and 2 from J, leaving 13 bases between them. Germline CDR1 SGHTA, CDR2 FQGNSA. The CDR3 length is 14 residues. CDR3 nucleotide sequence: TGTGCCAGCAGAGGAGGGGGCCTTCAAGAGACCCAGTACTTC. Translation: CASRGGGLQETQYF.

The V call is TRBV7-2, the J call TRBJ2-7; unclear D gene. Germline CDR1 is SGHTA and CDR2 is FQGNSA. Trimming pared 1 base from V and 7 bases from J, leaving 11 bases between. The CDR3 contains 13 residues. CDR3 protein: CASSLEPEEEQYF. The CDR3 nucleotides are TGTGCCAGCAGCTTAGAGCCCGAGGAGGAGCAGTACTTC.

DNA of the CDR3: TGTGCCAGCTCACCCCAGGGACTATTGAACTCCGAGCAGTACTTC. Translated: CASSPQGLLNSEQYF. The chain recombines TRBV18 with TRBJ2-7; 7 positions agree with TRBD2. Looked up from germline, CDR1 is KGHSH and CDR2 is LQKENI. CDR3 size: 15 residues. Trimming at V came to 3 bases and at J to 6 bases, leaving 11 bases not matched to a gene.

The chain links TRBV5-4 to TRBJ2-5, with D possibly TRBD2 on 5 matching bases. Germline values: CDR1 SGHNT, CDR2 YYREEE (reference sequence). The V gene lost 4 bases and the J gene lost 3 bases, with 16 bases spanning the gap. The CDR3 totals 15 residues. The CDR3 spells CASSPPWLAEETQYF. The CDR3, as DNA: TGTGCCAGCAGCCCTCCCTGGCTAGCCGAAGAGACCCAGTACTTC.

CDR3 sequence reads: CASSPNPDRGTDTQYF. As DNA, the CDR3 is TGCGCCAGCAGCCCGAATCCGGACAGGGGCACAGATACGCAGTATTTT. The chain carries TRBV5-1 and TRBJ2-3; 8 bases fit TRBD1. The CDR3 consists of 16 residues. V lost 4 bases and J lost 1; bases outside the gene matches: 8. The V gene's germline CDR1 is SGHRS and CDR2 YFSETQ.

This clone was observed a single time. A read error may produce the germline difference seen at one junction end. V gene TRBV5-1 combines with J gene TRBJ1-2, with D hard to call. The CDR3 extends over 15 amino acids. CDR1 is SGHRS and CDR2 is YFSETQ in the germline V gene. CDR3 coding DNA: TGCGCCAGCAGCTTGGTGGCGAGCACTAACTATGACTACACCTTC. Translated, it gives CASSLVASTNYDYTF.

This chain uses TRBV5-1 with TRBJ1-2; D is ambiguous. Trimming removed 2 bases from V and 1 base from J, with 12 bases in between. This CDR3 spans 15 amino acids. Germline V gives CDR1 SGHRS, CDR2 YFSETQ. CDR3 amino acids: CASSLGGEGNYGYTF. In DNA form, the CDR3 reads TGCGCCAGCAGCTTAGGAGGAGAGGGTAACTATGGCTACACCTTC.

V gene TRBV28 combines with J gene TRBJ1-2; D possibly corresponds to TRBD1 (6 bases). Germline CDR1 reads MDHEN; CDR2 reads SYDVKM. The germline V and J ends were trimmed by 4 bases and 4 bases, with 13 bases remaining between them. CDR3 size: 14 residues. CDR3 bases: TGTGCCAGCAGTTACCCCGGGGGCGGCTATGGCTACACCTTC. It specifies CASSYPGGGYGYTF.

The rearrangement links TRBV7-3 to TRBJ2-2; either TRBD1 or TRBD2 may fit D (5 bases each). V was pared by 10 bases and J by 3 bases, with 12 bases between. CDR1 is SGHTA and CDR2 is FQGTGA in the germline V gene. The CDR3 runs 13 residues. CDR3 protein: CATATGHTGELFF. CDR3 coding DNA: TGTGCCACCGCGACGGGGCACACCGGGGAGCTGTTTTTT.

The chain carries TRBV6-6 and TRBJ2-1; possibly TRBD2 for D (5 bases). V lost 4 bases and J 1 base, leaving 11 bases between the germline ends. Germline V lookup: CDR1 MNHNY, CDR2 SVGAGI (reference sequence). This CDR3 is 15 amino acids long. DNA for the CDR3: TGTGCCAGCAGTTTTACGGGGTCGTCCTACAATGAGCAGTTCTTC. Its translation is CASSFTGSSYNEQFF.

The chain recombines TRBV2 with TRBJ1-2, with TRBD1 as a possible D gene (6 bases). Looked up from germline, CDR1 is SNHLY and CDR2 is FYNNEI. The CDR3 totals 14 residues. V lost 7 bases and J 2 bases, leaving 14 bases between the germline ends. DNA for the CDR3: TGTGCCAGCACCTCGGAGGGGGGGAACTATGGCTACACCTTC. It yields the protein CASTSEGGNYGYTF.

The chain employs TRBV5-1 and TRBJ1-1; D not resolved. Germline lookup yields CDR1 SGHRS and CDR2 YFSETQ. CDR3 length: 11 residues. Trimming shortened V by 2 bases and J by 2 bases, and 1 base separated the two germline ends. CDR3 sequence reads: CASSFNTEAFF. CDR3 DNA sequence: TGCGCCAGCAGCTTCAACACTGAAGCTTTCTTT. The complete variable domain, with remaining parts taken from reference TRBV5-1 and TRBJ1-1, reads KAGVTQTPRYLIKTRGQQVTLSCSPISGHRSVSWYQQTPGQGLQFLFEYFSETQRNKGNFPGRFSGRQFSNSRSEMNVSTLELGDSALYLCASSFNTEAFFGQGTRLTVV.

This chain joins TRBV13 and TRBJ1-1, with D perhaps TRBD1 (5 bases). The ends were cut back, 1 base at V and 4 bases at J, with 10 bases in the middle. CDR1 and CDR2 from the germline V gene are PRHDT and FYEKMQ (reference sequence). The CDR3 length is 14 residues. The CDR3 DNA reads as TGTGCCAGCAGCTTAGACCGGGGGGGCACTGAAGCTTTCTTT. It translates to CASSLDRGGTEAFF.

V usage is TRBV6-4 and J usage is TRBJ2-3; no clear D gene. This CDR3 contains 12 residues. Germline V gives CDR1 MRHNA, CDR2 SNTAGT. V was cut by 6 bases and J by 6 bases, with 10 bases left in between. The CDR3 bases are TGTGCCAGCAGAGCTCTGAAGGATACGCAGTATTTT. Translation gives CASRALKDTQYF.

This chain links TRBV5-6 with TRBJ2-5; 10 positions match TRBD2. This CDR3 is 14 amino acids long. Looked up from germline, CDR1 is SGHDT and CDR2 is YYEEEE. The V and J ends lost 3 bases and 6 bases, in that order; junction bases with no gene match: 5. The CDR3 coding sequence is TGTGCCAGCAGCTCTTTAGCGGGGGGACAGACCCAGTACTTC. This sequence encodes CASSSLAGGQTQYF.

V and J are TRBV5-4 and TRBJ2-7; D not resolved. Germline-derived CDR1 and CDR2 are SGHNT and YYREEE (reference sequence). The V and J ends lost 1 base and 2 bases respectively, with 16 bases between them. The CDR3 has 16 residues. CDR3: CASSLSSIGQPYEQYF. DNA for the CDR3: TGTGCCAGCAGCTTGTCCTCCATAGGGCAGCCCTACGAGCAGTACTTC.

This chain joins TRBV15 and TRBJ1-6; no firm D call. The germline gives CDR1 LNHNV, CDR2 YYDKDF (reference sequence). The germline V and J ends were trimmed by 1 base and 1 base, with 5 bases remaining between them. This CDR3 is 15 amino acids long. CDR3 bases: TGTGCCACCAGCAGAGCCAGGTCCTATAATTCACCCCTCCACTTT. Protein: CATSRARSYNSPLHF.

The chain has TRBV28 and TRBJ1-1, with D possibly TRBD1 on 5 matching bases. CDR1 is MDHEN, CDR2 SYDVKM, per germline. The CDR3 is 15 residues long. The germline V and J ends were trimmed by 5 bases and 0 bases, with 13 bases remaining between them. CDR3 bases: TGTGCCAGCAGTCCCGGGGCGAGGATGAACACTGAAGCTTTCTTT. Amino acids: CASSPGARMNTEAFF.